The rows below give T cell receptor beta chains drawn from one sample of a study of T cell responses to AZD1222 COVID-19 vaccine. Profiled with immunoSEQ multiplex PCR; TCRdb holds only in-frame clones, not every one. The sample lists some 150,000 clones, roughly 90% occurring once. Sequences were derived from peripheral blood, sampled on day 0 of AZD1222 vaccination. These receptors all stem from an adult in good health. The CDR3 runs from the conserved cysteine through the conserved F or W. A D gene is named only where the DNA matches it firmly. Clone size is given for some rows only: seen once, a few or many times, or a class if the clone is expanded.

d_gene,abundance,j_gene,v_gene,CDR3nt,CDR3aa
.,.,TRBJ2-7,TRBV6-5,TGTGCCAGCAGGCTCCGGGACAGCGGGGTACGCGAGCAGTACTTC,CASRLRDSGVREQYF
.,.,TRBJ2-7,TRBV28,TGTGCCAGCAGTTCCGGATCCTACGAGCAGTACTTC,CASSSGSYEQYF
.,.,TRBJ1-2,TRBV20-1,TGCGGACTTGACGCGCCTGAGGGCTACACCTTC,CGLDAPEGYTF
.,.,TRBJ2-1,TRBV27,TGTGCCAGCAGTTTAACTAGCCGGTCAAATGAGCAGTTCTTC,CASSLTSRSNEQFF
.,.,TRBJ1-1,TRBV5-1,TGCGCCAGCAGGGATCTCCGGGGCAACACTGAAGCTTTCTTT,CASRDLRGNTEAFF
TRBD2,.,TRBJ2-1,TRBV28,TGTGCCAGCAGTCTCTTACTAGCGGGGTACAATGAGCAGTTCTTC,CASSLLLAGYNEQFF
.,.,TRBJ2-3,TRBV6-2/TRBV6-3,TGTGCCAGCAGTTACGGTGACGCTAGCACAGATACGCAGTATTTT,CASSYGDASTDTQYF
TRBD1,.,TRBJ1-3,TRBV9,TGTGCCAGCAGCTCACGGAACAACAGGGGCTCTGGAAACACCATATATTTT,CASSSRNNRGSGNTIYF
.,.,TRBJ1-1,TRBV4-2,TGTGCCAGCAGCCAAGTATTATTTAGCAGACAGCAGAACACTGAAGCTTTCTTT,CASSQVLFSRQQNTEAFF
.,medium-sized,TRBJ2-3,TRBV28,TGTGCCAGCAGTAACAGGGAGTCGGGCACAGATACGCAGTATTTT,CASSNRESGTDTQYF
.,.,TRBJ1-5,TRBV19,TGTGCCAGTAGTATGATCGGCTGGGACACGGAGGAGCCCCAGCATTTT,CASSMIGWDTEEPQHF
.,.,TRBJ1-1,TRBV9,TGTGCCAGCAGCGTAGACCCTTGGGCCGGAGCTTTCTTT,CASSVDPWAGAFF
.,few,TRBJ2-1,TRBV27,TGTGCCAGCAGTTGGCAATCACGGGATGAGCAGTTCTTC,CASSWQSRDEQFF
TRBD1,.,TRBJ2-3,TRBV10-1,TGCGCCAGCAGTGAAAGGGGGCGCACAGATACGCAGTATTTT,CASSERGRTDTQYF
.,once,TRBJ1-3,TRBV12-3/TRBV12-4,TGTGCCAGCAGTTTTAGGGATGGAAACACCATATATTTT,CASSFRDGNTIYF
.,.,TRBJ2-1,TRBV7-9,TGTGCCAGCAGCTTAGAAGTGGCCCCCTACAATGAGCAGTTCTTC,CASSLEVAPYNEQFF
TRBD2,.,TRBJ2-3,TRBV2,TGTGCCAGCAGACCTTGGCGGGGGGGCCGTACAGATACGCAGTATTTT,CASRPWRGGRTDTQYF
.,.,TRBJ1-2,TRBV12-3/TRBV12-4,TGTGCCAGCAGTTTTCCGGGAAACTATGGCTACACCTTC,CASSFPGNYGYTF
TRBD1,.,TRBJ1-1,TRBV5-1,TGCGCCAGCAGCGCCAGTAGGGACAGGGGGGCCCTGAACACTGAAGCTTTCTTT,CASSASRDRGALNTEAFF
.,once,TRBJ1-4,TRBV5-1,TGCGCCAGCAGCTTAGACAGTGTTAATGAAAAACTGTTTTTT,CASSLDSVNEKLFF
.,few,TRBJ1-6,TRBV7-2,TGTGCCAGCAGCCCTGGGGGTTCACCCCTCCACTTT,CASSPGGSPLHF
.,.,TRBJ1-1,TRBV10-1,TGCGCCAGCAGTGATTTCAGGGGTAGCGAAACTGAAGCTTTCTTT,CASSDFRGSETEAFF
TRBD1,.,TRBJ1-5,TRBV3-1/TRBV3-2,TGTGCCAGCAGCCAAGAAGGACAGGGGGCGGGCAATCAGCCCCAGCATTTT,CASSQEGQGAGNQPQHF
.,.,TRBJ2-3,TRBV29-1,TGCAGCGTAGACCCAACAGGGAGGGGCACAGATACGCAGTATTTT,CSVDPTGRGTDTQYF
TRBD1,.,TRBJ2-2,TRBV6-5,TGTGCCAGCAGAGCGGACAGGGAAAACACCGGGGAGCTGTTTTTT,CASRADRENTGELFF